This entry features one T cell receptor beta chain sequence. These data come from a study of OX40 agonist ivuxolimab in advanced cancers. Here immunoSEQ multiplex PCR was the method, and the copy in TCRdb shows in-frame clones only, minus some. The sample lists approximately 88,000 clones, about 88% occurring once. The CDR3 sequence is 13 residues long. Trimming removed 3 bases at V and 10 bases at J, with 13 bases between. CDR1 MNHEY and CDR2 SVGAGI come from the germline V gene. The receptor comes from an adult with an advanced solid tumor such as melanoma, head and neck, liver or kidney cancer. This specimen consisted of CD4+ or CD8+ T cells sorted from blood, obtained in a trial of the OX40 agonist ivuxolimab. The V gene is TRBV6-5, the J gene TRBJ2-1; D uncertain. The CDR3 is CASSYLGDLEQFF. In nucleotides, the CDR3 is TGTGCCAGCAGTTATCTTGGAGACCTAGAGCAGTTCTTC.